This T cell receptor beta chain was documented in a study of cytomegalovirus exposure and HLA in healthy donors. Whole-study results and caveats: In presence/absence analyses, roughly uniform sequencing depth across donors was assumed. One variant, a missense change in DCLRE1C, was linked in a later analysis to TCR beta V- and J-gene trimming. Immune exposure data for these donors was limited to CMV serostatus. Data from an earlier analysis indicated that most TCR beta V segments were productive either about 87% or about 30% of the time.

In the PCR, 60 Vbeta and 13 Jbeta primers were used. Profiled with immunoSEQ multiplex PCR; TCRdb holds only in-frame clones, not every one. The sample carries some 190,000 clones, over 60% recorded once. Trimming took off 2 bases at V and 2 bases at J, with 4 bases between the two ends. The germline gives CDR1 KGHSH, CDR2 LQKENI. The CDR3 is 13 residues long. Comment on this clone: Antigen: not known.

Sequencing used PBMCs. The chain joins TRBV18 to TRBJ1-5; D is uncertain. This clonotype originated in a middle-aged woman in good health and CMV-seronegative. Here the CDR3 reads CASSPTGNQPQHF. The CDR3, as DNA: TGTGCCAGCTCACCAACAGGCAATCAGCCCCAGCATTTT.